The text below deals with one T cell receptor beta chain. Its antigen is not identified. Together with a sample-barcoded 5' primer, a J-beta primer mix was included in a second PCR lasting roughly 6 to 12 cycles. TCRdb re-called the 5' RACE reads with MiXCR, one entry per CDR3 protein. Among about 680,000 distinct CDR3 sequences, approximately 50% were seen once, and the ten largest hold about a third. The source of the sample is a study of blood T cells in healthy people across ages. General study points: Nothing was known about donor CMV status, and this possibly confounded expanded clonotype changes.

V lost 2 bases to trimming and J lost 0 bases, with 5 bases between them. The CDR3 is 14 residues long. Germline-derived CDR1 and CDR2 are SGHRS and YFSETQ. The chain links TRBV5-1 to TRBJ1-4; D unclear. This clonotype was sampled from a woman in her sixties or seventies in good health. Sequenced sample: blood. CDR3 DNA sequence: TGCGCCAGCAGCTTAAGGACAACTAATGAAAAACTGTTTTTT. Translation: CASSLRTTNEKLFF.